The source of this T cell receptor (beta chain) is a study of technical replicates of blood from a handful of donors. Trimming left V 1 base short and J 2 bases short, with 6 bases between. In germline, CDR1 is SGHTA, CDR2 FQGNSA. The CDR3 consists of 13 residues. Generated by immunoSEQ multiplex PCR, the TCRdb table keeps only in-frame clones and is missing some. Altogether 65,000 to 85,000 clones are present, about 90% being singletons, with the ten largest covering approximately 0.4%. Sequenced sample: T cells isolated from PBMCs. The gene calls are TRBV7-2 and TRBJ2-7, with D hard to call. The clonotype originates from a human donor in good health. The chain's CDR3 is CASSLVTTYEQYF. The CDR3 DNA reads as TGTGCCAGCAGCTTAGTCACAACCTACGAGCAGTACTTC.